A selection of T cell receptor beta chains follows, all from one sample in a study of memory B cells and T cells in multiple sclerosis. TCRdb's copy holds only in-frame clones and misses some; the assay was immunoSEQ multiplex PCR. This sample has about 32,000 clones, with about 83% found just once. Antigen specificity for these receptors is unknown. Sequences were obtained from PBMCs from blood kept in culture. The receptors stem from a human donor with multiple sclerosis. CDR3s leave out the opening cysteine and the closing phenylalanine or tryptophan. The D gene is left open where the match is weak.

length,D,V,J,CDR3
10,-,TRBV10-3,TRBJ2-7,ATKASSYEQY
13,TRBD1,TRBV11-3,TRBJ2-2,ASSGQGVSTGELF
12,-,TRBV9,TRBJ1-5,ASSGGMGGQPQH
14,TRBD2,TRBV10-3,TRBJ2-1,AISREGLSSYNEQF
12,-,TRBV19,TRBJ1-2,ASNLDRFNYGYT
12,-,TRBV2,TRBJ1-1,ASDQGRGTPEAF
12,-,TRBV7-2,TRBJ2-7,ASSLRYSSYEQY
12,-,TRBV9,TRBJ2-7,ASSARAASYEQY
12,TRBD1,TRBV19,TRBJ2-7,ASSRTGELYEQY
14,TRBD2,TRBV7-9,TRBJ2-7,ASSKPPGLGTYEQY
13,TRBD1,TRBV10-1,TRBJ1-5,ASIRDRGGNQPQH
13,-,TRBV11-2,TRBJ2-7,ASSPTGGGFGEQY
10,-,TRBV9,TRBJ1-1,ASSRRNTEAF
12,TRBD2,TRBV10-2,TRBJ2-2,ATRRERNTGELF
9,TRBD1,TRBV29-1,TRBJ1-1,SADRYTEAF
11,TRBD1,TRBV5-4,TRBJ2-1,ASRGQGSNEQF
11,TRBD1,TRBV29-1,TRBJ1-3,SAQGQGAYTIY
14,TRBD2,TRBV4-2,TRBJ2-1,ASSQVLAGSYNEQF
14,-,TRBV15,TRBJ2-7,ATSRDRGQPLYEQY
11,-,TRBV5-4,TRBJ2-5,ASSPGPQETQY
14,TRBD1,TRBV7-8,TRBJ2-7,ASSLSETGETYEQY
12,-,TRBV27,TRBJ1-4,ASSWGGRGEKLF
12,-,TRBV7-3,TRBJ1-2,ASSMTGDYYGYT